The clone carrying this T cell receptor (beta chain) was recorded a few times. Its target is unknown. Sequence data for DNA of cultured CD4+ T cells were generated by the Oncomine TCR Beta short-read assay. TCRdb independently ran MiXCR on the PCR reads; one entry per CDR3 protein. The sample holds over 15,000 distinct CDR3 sequences, approximately 40% seen once. The CDR3 consists of 14 residues. Germline V gene lookup returns CDR1 DFQATT and CDR2 SNEGSKA (reference sequence). V shed 6 bases and J shed 4 bases, with 16 bases lying between them. This entry comes from a study of vaccination and CD4 T cells after COVID-19. On the study more broadly: Participants received two doses of either BNT162b2 or mRNA-1273 vaccine. Once diagnosed, patients had post-COVID samples drawn a median about 100 days later (range 35 to 161).

Documented time point: late sampling 161 to 241 days after vaccination in three convalescent patients. The treatment is: approximately 11-day PBMC culture with coronavirus spike peptide pools or control peptides (ViraFEST assay). First, ViraFEST expanded antigen-specific T cells with peptide pools, and next it sequenced the TCRs. Material: CD4+ T cells from blood, cultured in vitro, obtained about 7 months after SARS-CoV-2 vaccination. This TCR was sampled from a human donor who had recovered from COVID-19. The chain employs TRBV20-1 and TRBJ2-4; TRBD2 is a possible D gene (5 bases). This chain's CDR3 is CSAEREGAKNIQYF. For the CDR3, the DNA is TGCAGTGCCGAAAGAGAGGGTGCGAAAAACATTCAGTACTTC.